This T cell receptor beta chain was found in a study of cytomegalovirus exposure and HLA in healthy donors. Background on the study: An analysis done earlier identified more than 100 million unique TCR beta sequences from about 179 million T cells. General study findings and limits: Confirmation was obtained in vitro that a few CMV-associated chains are specific for CMV antigens.

It was with 60 Vbeta and 13 Jbeta primers that the PCR ran. Repertoires were generated with immunoSEQ multiplex PCR, while TCRdb's copy carries only in-frame clones and drops some. The table lists 35,000 to 45,000 clones. As to this clone: The antigen remains unidentified.

Germline CDR1 reads SGHRS; CDR2 reads YFSETQ. The CDR3 consists of 15 residues. J gave up 5 bases and V 4 bases, and 4 bases lay outside the gene matches. This sequence originates from a man younger than 45 in good health and CMV-seronegative. The source material was PBMCs. The chain employs TRBV5-1 and TRBJ2-2; 11 positions agree with TRBD2. The CDR3 DNA is TGCGCCAGCAGCCTTACTAGCGGGAGTACCGGGGAGCTGTTTTTT. Amino acid sequence: CASSLTSGSTGELFF.